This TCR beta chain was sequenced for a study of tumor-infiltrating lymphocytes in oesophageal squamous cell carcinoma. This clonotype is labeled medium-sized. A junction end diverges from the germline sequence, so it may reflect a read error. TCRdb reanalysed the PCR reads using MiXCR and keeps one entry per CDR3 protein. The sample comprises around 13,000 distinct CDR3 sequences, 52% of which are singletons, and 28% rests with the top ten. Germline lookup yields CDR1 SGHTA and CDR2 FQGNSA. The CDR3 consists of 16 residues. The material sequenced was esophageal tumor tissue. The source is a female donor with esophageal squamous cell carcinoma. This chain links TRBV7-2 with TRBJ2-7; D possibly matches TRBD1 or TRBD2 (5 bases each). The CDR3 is CASSGKDGRGNSPLHF. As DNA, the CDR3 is TGTGCCAGCAGCGGAAAGGACGGCCGGGGCAATTCACCCCTCCACTTC. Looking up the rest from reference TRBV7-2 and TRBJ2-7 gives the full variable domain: GAGVSQSPSNKVTEKGKDVELRCDPISGHTALYWYRQSLGQGLEFLIYFQGNSAPDKSGLPSDRFSAERTGGSVSTLTIQRTQQEDSAVYLCASSGKDGRGNSPLHFGPGTRLTVT.